This is a list of T cell receptor beta chains from one sample in a study of control samples from healthy donors and cancer patients. Produced via immunoSEQ multiplex PCR; TCRdb's table is partial and in-frame only. In the table there are approximately 170,000 clones, around 95% of which are singletons. Sequencing input: blood. These receptors originate from a woman aged 55-69 years in good health. CDR3s include the opening cysteine and the closing phenylalanine or tryptophan. The D gene is left open where the match is weak. The listing skips clone size in some rows; elsewhere it reads once, few, many or a size class.

CDR3 DNA	CDR3 protein	D gene	clone size	V gene	J gene
TGTGCCAGTAGTATCGACAGGGGACAAGAGACCCAGTACTTC	CASSIDRGQETQYF	TRBD1	-	TRBV19	TRBJ2-5
TGTGCCAGCAGCCAAAGGGAGGGGTCCTACGAGCAGTACTTC	CASSQREGSYEQYF	TRBD2	few	TRBV4-2	TRBJ2-7
TGTGCCATCAGTCCAACAGGGAAAGAGACCCAGTACTTC	CAISPTGKETQYF	-	-	TRBV10-3	TRBJ2-5
TGTGCCATCTCCGGGGCTGCCCTCCACTTT	CAISGAALHF	-	-	TRBV6-4	TRBJ1-6
TGTGCCAGCAGCTTACTCGCAGAAGAAGCTTTCTTT	CASSLLAEEAFF	-	-	TRBV7-9	TRBJ1-1
TGTGCCAGCAGCCAATCCCTACTTTCTCCCTACAATGAGCAGTTCTTC	CASSQSLLSPYNEQFF	-	-	TRBV27	TRBJ2-1
TGTGCCAGCAGGTCGGGCAGGGGGGATACCGGGGAGCTGTTTTTT	CASRSGRGDTGELFF	-	-	TRBV6-5	TRBJ2-2
TGTGCCAGCAGCTTTAGCCAGGGGAACACCGGGGAGCTGTTTTTT	CASSFSQGNTGELFF	-	-	TRBV5-6	TRBJ2-2
TGTGCCAGCAGCCAAACAGGGGGCTACGAGCAGTACTTC	CASSQTGGYEQYF	TRBD1	-	TRBV7-2	TRBJ2-7
TGTGCCAGCAGCTTACAGGGCATGGGCACTGAAGCTTTCTTT	CASSLQGMGTEAFF	-	-	TRBV6-2/TRBV6-3	TRBJ1-1